This T cell receptor beta chain is from a study of blood T cells in healthy people across ages. General study findings and limits: Higher diversity and more naive CD4+ cells were features of long-lived donors, compared to aged donors.

Together with a sample-barcoded 5' primer, a J-beta primer mix was included in a second PCR lasting roughly 6 to 12 cycles. A template-switch adaptor that had 12 random nucleotides put a tag on each cDNA molecule. MiXCR, applied by TCRdb to the 5' RACE reads, yields one record per CDR3 protein. Of 910,000 or so distinct CDR3 sequences listed, roughly half were seen once; the top ten hold 20% to 25%. J lost 6 bases, V lost 2 bases, and 10 bases had no gene match. The CDR3 totals 17 residues. From germline, CDR1 is MGHRA and CDR2 YSYEKL. Points on this clonotype: What it binds is not known.

Sample: blood. This chain joins TRBV4-1 and TRBJ2-1; the match to TRBD1 covers 10 bases. The source is a woman between 55 and 75 years old in good health. CDR3 sequence: CASSQPKDRGTGNEQFF. The CDR3 bases are TGCGCCAGCAGCCAACCTAAGGACAGGGGGACTGGCAATGAGCAGTTCTTC.